This T cell receptor (beta chain) was identified in a study of blood T cell repertoires in COVID-19. Study at large: The United States, Italy and Spain were the sources of the acute and convalescent COVID-19 samples. In each case, the material was cDNA or gDNA derived from T cells, B-cell-depleted T cells, or PBMCs.

Per the original methods: It was from reference gene primer amplification that nucleated cell counts were estimated. Generated by immunoSEQ multiplex PCR, the TCRdb table keeps only in-frame clones and is missing some. The V and J calls and the clone size are those of that table, but D and trimming were determined from the DNA. Of about 65,000 clones detected, roughly 80% appear once; the ten largest clones hold more than 8.5%. One Seattle source followed patients from active infection through their disease course. The CDR3 runs to 14 residues. The germline CDR1 and CDR2 sequences are LGHNA and YNFKEQ. V was cut by 3 bases and J by 6 bases, with 11 bases left in between.

Material: peripheral blood. The origin of this receptor is a man aged 45-65 years with COVID-19, enrolled during active disease. This chain links TRBV4-2 with TRBJ2-2; maybe TRBD2 (5 bases). The CDR3 sequence: CASSHGVSAGELFF. CDR3 DNA sequence: TGTGCCAGCAGCCACGGGGTCAGCGCCGGGGAGCTGTTTTTT.